This T cell receptor beta chain was captured in a study of OX40 agonist ivuxolimab in advanced cancers. Study observations and caveats: The expanded peripheral T cells' antigen specificity was not determined. CD8+ T cells were the subset that, on average, had more expanded clones than CD4+. Clones of CD4+ and CD8+ blood T cells grew by week 6 at doses of 0.1 to 3.0 mg/kg.

In the case of this clone: The antigen is unknown.

Assay used: immunoSEQ multiplex PCR; TCRdb lists only in-frame clones, some missing. The table shows 80,000 or so clones, with 90% occurring only once. The CDR3 has 12 amino acids. Trimming took 6 bases from V and 6 from J, leaving 10 bases between them. The germline CDR1 and CDR2 sequences are SGHRS and YFSETQ. This specimen consisted of CD4+ or CD8+ T cells sorted from blood, obtained in a trial of the OX40 agonist ivuxolimab. The chain links TRBV5-1 to TRBJ2-1; TRBD2 is a possible D gene (6 bases). The receptor was isolated from an adult with an advanced solid tumor such as melanoma, head and neck, liver or kidney cancer. The chain's CDR3 is CASTGDGNEQFF. The CDR3 DNA follows: TGCGCCAGCACGGGGGACGGCAATGAGCAGTTCTTC.